The rows below give T cell receptor beta chains drawn from one sample of a study of radiotherapy plus CTLA-4 blockade in lung cancer. Assay: immunoSEQ multiplex PCR; the TCRdb copy retains only in-frame clones and omits some. The sample lists about 35,000 clones, 85% occurring once. The input for sequencing was peripheral blood, taken from a patient treated with radiotherapy plus ipilimumab. These receptors originate from a human donor with non-small cell lung cancer who had stable disease on radiotherapy plus ipilimumab. The CDR3 runs from the conserved cysteine through the conserved F or W. The D gene is left open where the match is weak. Some rows mark clone size as missing; the rest say once, few, many or name a class of expanded clone.

J: TRBJ2-1; D: TRBD2; V: TRBV9; size: NA; CDR3: CASSVVAGEYNEQFF; DNA: TGTGCCAGCAGCGTAGTCGCGGGAGAATACAATGAGCAGTTCTTC
J: TRBJ2-3; D: TRBD2; V: TRBV18; size: NA; CDR3: CASSRATSGDGTDTQYF; DNA: TGTGCCAGCTCACGTGCCACTAGCGGGGACGGCACAGATACGCAGTATTTT
J: TRBJ2-2; D: TRBD2; V: TRBV5-4; size: few; CDR3: CASSLDSGRGAGELFF; DNA: TGTGCCAGCAGCTTGGACAGCGGGAGAGGAGCCGGGGAGCTGTTTTTT
J: TRBJ1-2; D: TRBD1; V: TRBV18; size: few; CDR3: CASSPQGTGGDYGYTF; DNA: TGTGCCAGCTCACCCCAGGGGACAGGGGGTGACTATGGCTACACCTTC
J: TRBJ2-5; D: TRBD1; V: TRBV28; size: NA; CDR3: CASSFSRTGPQETQYF; DNA: TGTGCCAGCAGTTTCTCCAGGACAGGGCCACAAGAGACCCAGTACTTC
J: TRBJ1-1; D: NA; V: TRBV19; size: NA; CDR3: CASSPTLRGSNTEAFF; DNA: TGTGCCAGTAGTCCTACCCTTAGGGGATCGAACACTGAAGCTTTCTTT
J: TRBJ2-6; D: NA; V: TRBV21-1; size: NA; CDR3: CASSPRRSPKEKDPGANVLTF; DNA: TGTGCCAGCAGCCCTAGGAGGAGTCCCAAAGAAAAGGATCCTGGGGCCAACGTCCTGACTTTC
J: TRBJ2-5; D: TRBD1; V: TRBV28; size: NA; CDR3: CASSFPGGAGETQYF; DNA: TGTGCCAGCAGTTTCCCAGGGGGCGCCGGAGAGACCCAGTACTTC
J: TRBJ2-1; D: NA; V: TRBV5-6; size: NA; CDR3: CASSLAWSGYNEQFF; DNA: TGTGCCAGCAGCTTGGCCTGGAGCGGGTACAATGAGCAGTTCTTC
J: TRBJ2-1; D: NA; V: TRBV6-1; size: NA; CDR3: CASSYGLREQFF; DNA: TGTGCCAGCAGCTACGGTCTTCGGGAGCAGTTCTTC
J: TRBJ2-7; D: NA; V: TRBV7-8; size: NA; CDR3: CASSLGRVLAWEQYF; DNA: TGTGCCAGCAGCTTAGGGAGGGTCCTTGCGTGGGAGCAGTACTTC
J: TRBJ2-5; D: NA; V: TRBV27; size: NA; CDR3: CASSLGTDQETQYF; DNA: TGTGCCAGCAGTTTGGGCACTGATCAAGAGACCCAGTACTTC
J: TRBJ2-6; D: TRBD1; V: TRBV5-4; size: NA; CDR3: CASSLWDRASGANVLTF; DNA: TGTGCCAGCAGCTTGTGGGACAGGGCCTCTGGGGCCAACGTCCTGACTTTC
J: TRBJ2-1; D: TRBD2; V: TRBV7-3; size: NA; CDR3: CASSFDGLAAYNEQFF; DNA: TGTGCCAGCAGCTTTGATGGACTAGCGGCGTACAATGAGCAGTTCTTC
J: TRBJ1-6; D: TRBD1; V: TRBV9; size: once; CDR3: CASSDTGGRAGNSPLHF; DNA: TGTGCCAGCAGCGATACAGGGGGCCGGGCGGGTAATTCACCCCTCCACTTT
J: TRBJ1-1; D: NA; V: TRBV5-4; size: NA; CDR3: CASSFQEGLEAFF; DNA: TGTGCCAGCAGCTTCCAGGAGGGACTTGAAGCTTTCTTT
J: TRBJ2-4; D: NA; V: TRBV30; size: NA; CDR3: CAWSVVGGSKNIQYF; DNA: TGTGCCTGGAGTGTAGTGGGGGGATCCAAAAACATTCAGTACTTC
J: TRBJ1-5; D: NA; V: TRBV27; size: NA; CDR3: CASSFRPPGSGGFNQPQHF; DNA: TGTGCCAGCAGTTTTAGGCCCCCCGGTTCTGGAGGCTTCAATCAGCCCCAGCATTTT
J: TRBJ2-7; D: NA; V: TRBV21-1; size: NA; CDR3: CASSGTGTGTYEQYF; DNA: TGTGCCAGCAGCGGCACCGGGACAGGGACCTACGAGCAGTACTTC
J: TRBJ2-7; D: NA; V: TRBV2; size: NA; CDR3: CASSGPDMYEQYF; DNA: TGTGCCAGCAGTGGACCAGACATGTACGAGCAGTACTTC
J: TRBJ2-2; D: TRBD1; V: TRBV5-4; size: NA; CDR3: CASSSQGAGTGELFF; DNA: TGTGCCAGCAGCTCACAGGGGGCGGGCACCGGGGAGCTGTTTTTT
J: TRBJ2-1; D: TRBD2; V: TRBV11-3; size: NA; CDR3: CASSVLAGYNEQFF; DNA: TGTGCCAGCAGCGTCCTAGCGGGATACAATGAGCAGTTCTTC
J: TRBJ1-2; D: TRBD1; V: TRBV5-4; size: NA; CDR3: CASSSRGYYGYTF; DNA: TGTGCCAGCAGCTCCAGGGGGTACTATGGCTACACCTTC
J: TRBJ2-5; D: TRBD1; V: TRBV27; size: NA; CDR3: CASSQDRGAQTQYF; DNA: TGTGCCAGCAGTCAGGACAGGGGTGCACAGACCCAGTACTTC
J: TRBJ1-2; D: NA; V: TRBV27; size: NA; CDR3: CASRGQGLGYTF; DNA: TGTGCCAGCAGGGGGCAGGGGCTTGGCTACACCTTC
J: TRBJ2-7; D: NA; V: TRBV7-9; size: few; CDR3: CASSLRGGTSSYEQYF; DNA: TGTGCCAGCAGCTTAAGGGGGGGTACATCCTCCTACGAGCAGTACTTC
J: TRBJ2-3; D: TRBD2; V: TRBV4-2; size: NA; CDR3: CASSQDSVAGGLPTDTQYF; DNA: TGTGCCAGCAGCCAAGATTCAGTAGCGGGAGGGCTCCCCACAGATACGCAGTATTTT
J: TRBJ2-1; D: NA; V: TRBV30; size: NA; CDR3: CAWSVSRNEQFF; DNA: TGTGCCTGGAGTGTTTCCCGGAATGAGCAGTTCTTC
J: TRBJ1-1; D: NA; V: TRBV7-9; size: few; CDR3: CASSLEAGTTRAFF; DNA: TGTGCCAGCAGCTTAGAGGCAGGGACTACAAGAGCTTTCTTT
J: TRBJ1-1; D: NA; V: TRBV18; size: NA; CDR3: CASGLGNTEAFF; DNA: TGTGCCAGCGGCCTAGGGAACACTGAAGCTTTCTTT
J: TRBJ2-7; D: NA; V: TRBV7-2; size: NA; CDR3: CASSLVGGHEQYF; DNA: TGTGCCAGCAGCTTAGTCGGCGGGCACGAGCAGTACTTC
J: TRBJ2-3; D: TRBD2; V: TRBV7-2; size: NA; CDR3: CASSPAPSVGGSNTDTQYF; DNA: TGTGCCAGCAGCCCAGCACCATCGGTGGGGGGGAGTAATACAGATACGCAGTATTTT
J: TRBJ2-5; D: NA; V: TRBV9; size: NA; CDR3: CASSNPAGNFGETQYF; DNA: TGTGCCAGCAGCAACCCGGCGGGAAATTTTGGGGAGACCCAGTACTTC
J: TRBJ2-7; D: NA; V: TRBV7-2; size: NA; CDR3: CASSTRGGDSYEQYF; DNA: TGTGCCAGCAGCACCCGGGGCGGGGACTCCTACGAGCAGTACTTC
J: TRBJ1-3; D: NA; V: TRBV4-2; size: NA; CDR3: CASSQVRSGNTIYF; DNA: TGTGCCAGCAGCCAAGTCCGTTCTGGAAACACCATATATTTT
J: TRBJ2-7; D: NA; V: TRBV7-2; size: NA; CDR3: CASSPLGRSSYEQYF; DNA: TGTGCCAGCAGCCCATTGGGGCGGAGCTCCTACGAGCAGTACTTC
J: TRBJ2-2; D: NA; V: TRBV27; size: NA; CDR3: CASTIRTASYTGELFF; DNA: TGTGCCAGCACAATACGGACAGCCTCTTACACCGGGGAGCTGTTTTTT
J: TRBJ1-5; D: TRBD1; V: TRBV15; size: NA; CDR3: CATSREKGAFNQPQHF; DNA: TGTGCCACCAGCAGAGAAAAGGGGGCCTTCAATCAGCCCCAGCATTTT
J: TRBJ1-4; D: TRBD1; V: TRBV7-2; size: NA; CDR3: CASSFPGTGLEKLFF; DNA: TGTGCCAGCAGCTTTCCCGGGACAGGGCTGGAAAAACTGTTTTTT
J: TRBJ2-1; D: NA; V: TRBV10-2; size: NA; CDR3: CASSGAWTNTGYNEQFF; DNA: TGCGCCAGCAGTGGAGCTTGGACTAACACGGGGTACAATGAGCAGTTCTTC
J: TRBJ2-7; D: TRBD2; V: TRBV6-1; size: many; CDR3: CASAAGPSYEQYF; DNA: TGTGCCAGCGCAGCGGGGCCCTCCTACGAGCAGTACTTC
J: TRBJ2-7; D: TRBD1; V: TRBV11-1; size: once; CDR3: CASSTGQGIPYEQYF; DNA: TGTGCCAGCAGTACGGGACAGGGGATCCCCTACGAGCAGTACTTC
J: TRBJ2-3; D: TRBD2; V: TRBV4-2; size: NA; CDR3: CASSPGAETSGSWRTDTQYF; DNA: TGTGCCAGCAGCCCGGGGGCGGAGACTAGCGGGAGCTGGAGAACAGATACGCAGTATTTT
J: TRBJ2-5; D: TRBD2; V: TRBV5-4; size: NA; CDR3: CASSRTAGVETQYF; DNA: TGTGCCAGCAGCCGGACGGCGGGAGTAGAGACCCAGTACTTC
J: TRBJ1-3; D: NA; V: TRBV5-4; size: NA; CDR3: CASSLNRLGGNTIYF; DNA: TGTGCCAGCAGCTTGAACAGGCTTGGAGGAAACACCATATATTTT
J: TRBJ2-1; D: TRBD2; V: TRBV7-3; size: NA; CDR3: CASSQTSSGSQQFF; DNA: TGTGCCAGCAGCCAAACCTCTAGCGGGAGTCAGCAGTTCTTC
J: TRBJ2-7; D: TRBD1; V: TRBV18; size: NA; CDR3: CASSRTGDEQYF; DNA: TGTGCCAGCTCACGGACAGGGGACGAGCAGTACTTC
J: TRBJ2-7; D: TRBD2; V: TRBV7-8; size: once; CDR3: CASSLATTSGVHSYEQYF; DNA: TGTGCCAGCAGCTTAGCGACGACTAGCGGGGTCCACTCCTACGAGCAGTACTTC
J: TRBJ1-2; D: NA; V: TRBV29-1; size: NA; CDR3: CSVGVGGYTF; DNA: TGCAGCGTTGGGGTGGGCGGCTACACCTTC
J: TRBJ2-5; D: TRBD1; V: TRBV19; size: few; CDR3: CASTLTGGREETQYF; DNA: TGTGCCAGTACTCTCACAGGGGGCAGGGAAGAGACCCAGTACTTC
J: TRBJ2-7; D: TRBD1; V: TRBV5-1; size: NA; CDR3: CASSLGPDRVTYEQYF; DNA: TGCGCCAGCAGCTTGGGGCCAGACAGGGTCACCTACGAGCAGTACTTC
J: TRBJ2-3; D: NA; V: TRBV10-3; size: NA; CDR3: CAANRELSSTDTQYF; DNA: TGTGCCGCAAACAGGGAACTTTCTAGCACAGATACGCAGTATTTT
J: TRBJ2-1; D: TRBD2; V: TRBV9; size: NA; CDR3: CASSVEPSGDYNEQFF; DNA: TGTGCCAGCAGCGTAGAGCCTAGCGGGGATTACAATGAGCAGTTCTTC